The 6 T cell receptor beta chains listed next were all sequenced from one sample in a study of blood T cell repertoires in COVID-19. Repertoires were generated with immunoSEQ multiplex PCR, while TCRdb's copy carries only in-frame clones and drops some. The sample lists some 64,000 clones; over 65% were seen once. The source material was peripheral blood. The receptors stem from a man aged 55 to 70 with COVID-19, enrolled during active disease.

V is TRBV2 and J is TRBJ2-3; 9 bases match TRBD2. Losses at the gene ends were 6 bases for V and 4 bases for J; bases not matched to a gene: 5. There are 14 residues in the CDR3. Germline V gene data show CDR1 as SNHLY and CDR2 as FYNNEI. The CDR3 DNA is TGTGCCAGCAGGTGGCGGGGGGGCCCAGATACGCAGTATTTT. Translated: CASRWRGGPDTQYF.

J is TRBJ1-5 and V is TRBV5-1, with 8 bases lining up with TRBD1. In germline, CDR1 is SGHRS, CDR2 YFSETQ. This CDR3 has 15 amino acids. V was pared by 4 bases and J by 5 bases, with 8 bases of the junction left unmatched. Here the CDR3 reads CASSRNPGGDQPQHF. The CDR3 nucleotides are TGCGCCAGCAGCCGAAACCCAGGGGGCGATCAGCCCCAGCATTTT.

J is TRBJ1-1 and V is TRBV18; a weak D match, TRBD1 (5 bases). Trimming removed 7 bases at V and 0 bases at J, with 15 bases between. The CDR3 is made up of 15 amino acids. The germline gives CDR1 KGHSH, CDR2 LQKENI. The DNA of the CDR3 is TGTGCCAGCTTCGTTACTCGGACATTGAACACTGAAGCTTTCTTT. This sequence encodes CASFVTRTLNTEAFF.

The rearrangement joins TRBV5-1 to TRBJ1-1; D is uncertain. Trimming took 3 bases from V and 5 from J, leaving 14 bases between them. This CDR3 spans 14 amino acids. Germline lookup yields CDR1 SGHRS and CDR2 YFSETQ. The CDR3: CASSSLITGTEAFF. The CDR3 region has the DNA TGCGCCAGCAGCTCCCTGATAACCGGTACTGAAGCTTTCTTT.

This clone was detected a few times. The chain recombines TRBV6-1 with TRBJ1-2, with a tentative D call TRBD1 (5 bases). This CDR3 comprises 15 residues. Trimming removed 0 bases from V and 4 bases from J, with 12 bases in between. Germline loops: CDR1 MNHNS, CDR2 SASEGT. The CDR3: CASSEALQGTYGYTF. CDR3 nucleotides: TGTGCCAGCAGTGAAGCGCTTCAGGGTACCTATGGCTACACCTTC.

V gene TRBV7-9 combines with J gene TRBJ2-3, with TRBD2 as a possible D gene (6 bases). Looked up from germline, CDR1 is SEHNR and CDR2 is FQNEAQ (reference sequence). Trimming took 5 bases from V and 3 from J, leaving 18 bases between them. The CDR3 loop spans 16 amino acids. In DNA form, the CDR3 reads TGTGCCAGCAGCGCCCGGGACTTCTCAACGACAGATACGCAGTATTTT. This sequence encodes CASSARDFSTTDTQYF.